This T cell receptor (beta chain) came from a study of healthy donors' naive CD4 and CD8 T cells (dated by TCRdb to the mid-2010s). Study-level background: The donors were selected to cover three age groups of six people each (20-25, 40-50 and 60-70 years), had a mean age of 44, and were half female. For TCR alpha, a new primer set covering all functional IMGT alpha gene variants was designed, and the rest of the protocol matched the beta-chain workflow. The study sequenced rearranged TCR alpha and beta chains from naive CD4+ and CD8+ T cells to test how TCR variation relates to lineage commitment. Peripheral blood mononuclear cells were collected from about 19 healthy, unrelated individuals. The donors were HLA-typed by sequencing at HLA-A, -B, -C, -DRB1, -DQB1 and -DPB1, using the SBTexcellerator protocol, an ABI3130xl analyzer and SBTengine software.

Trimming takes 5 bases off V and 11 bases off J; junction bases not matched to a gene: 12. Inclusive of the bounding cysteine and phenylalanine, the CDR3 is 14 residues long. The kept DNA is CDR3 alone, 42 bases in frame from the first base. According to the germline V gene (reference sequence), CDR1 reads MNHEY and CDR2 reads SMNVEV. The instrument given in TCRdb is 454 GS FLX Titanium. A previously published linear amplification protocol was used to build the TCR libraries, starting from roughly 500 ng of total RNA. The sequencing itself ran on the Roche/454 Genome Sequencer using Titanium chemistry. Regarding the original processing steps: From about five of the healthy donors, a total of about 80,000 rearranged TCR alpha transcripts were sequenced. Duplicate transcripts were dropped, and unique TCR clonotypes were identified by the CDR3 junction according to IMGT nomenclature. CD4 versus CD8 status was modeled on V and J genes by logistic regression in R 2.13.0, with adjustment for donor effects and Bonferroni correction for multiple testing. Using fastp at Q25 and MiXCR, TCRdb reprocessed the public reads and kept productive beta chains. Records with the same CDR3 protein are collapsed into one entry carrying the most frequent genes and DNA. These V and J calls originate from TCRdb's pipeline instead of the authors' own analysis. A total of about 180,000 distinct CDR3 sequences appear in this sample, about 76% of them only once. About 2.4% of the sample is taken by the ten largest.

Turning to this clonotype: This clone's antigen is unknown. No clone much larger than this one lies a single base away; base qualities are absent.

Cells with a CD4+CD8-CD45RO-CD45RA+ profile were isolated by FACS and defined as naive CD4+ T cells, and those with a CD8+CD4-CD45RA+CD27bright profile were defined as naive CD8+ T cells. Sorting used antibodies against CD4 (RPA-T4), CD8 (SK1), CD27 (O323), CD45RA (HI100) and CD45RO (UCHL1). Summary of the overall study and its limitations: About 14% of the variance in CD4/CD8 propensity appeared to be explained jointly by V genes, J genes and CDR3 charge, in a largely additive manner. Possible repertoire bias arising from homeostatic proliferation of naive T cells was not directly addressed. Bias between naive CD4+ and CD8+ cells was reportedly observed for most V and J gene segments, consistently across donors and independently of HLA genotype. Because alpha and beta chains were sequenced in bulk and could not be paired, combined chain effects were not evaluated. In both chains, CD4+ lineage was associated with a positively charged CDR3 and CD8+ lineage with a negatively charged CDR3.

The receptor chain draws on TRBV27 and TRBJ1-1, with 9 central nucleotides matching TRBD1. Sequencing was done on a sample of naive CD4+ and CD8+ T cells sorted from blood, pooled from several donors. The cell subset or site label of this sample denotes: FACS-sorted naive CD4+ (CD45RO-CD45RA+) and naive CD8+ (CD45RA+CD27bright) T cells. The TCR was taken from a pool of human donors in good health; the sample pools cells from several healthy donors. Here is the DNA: TGTGCCAGCAGTGCAACAAACAGGGGGCGGGTTGCTTTCTTT. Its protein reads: CASSATNRGRVAFF.